These 29 T cell receptor beta chains were all obtained from the same sample, sequenced in a study of T cell repertoires in cytomegalovirus infection (dated by TCRdb to between 2018 and 2020). The listed sequencing device is Illumina HiSeq 1500. The public reads were reanalyzed by TCRdb: fastp trimming at Q25, MiXCR alignment, in-frame beta chains only. Records with the same CDR3 protein are collapsed into one entry carrying the most frequent genes and DNA. This sample comprises roughly 310,000 distinct CDR3 sequences, 17% of them detected only once. Together, the top ten hold around 12% of the sample. The sample taken for sequencing was PBMCs. The receptors shown here come from a human donor in good health (CMV status not recorded). Some clones in this sample may be carry-over from other donors' samples.

This clonotype has at least ten counts. The gene calls are TRBV7-9 and TRBJ2-7; tentative D call: TRBD1 (6 bases). The CDR3 contains 12 residues. Germline-derived CDR1 and CDR2 are SEHNR and FQNEAQ (reference sequence). Trimming pared 5 bases from V and 6 bases from J, leaving 11 bases between. CDR3 protein: CASSKTGREQYF. Here the CDR3 DNA reads TGTGCCAGCAGCAAAACAGGGCGCGAGCAGTACTTC.

The table lists this clonotype with a few counts. The chain carries TRBV27 and TRBJ2-1; 8 nucleotides match TRBD2. The germline V gene encodes CDR1 MNHEY and CDR2 SMNVEV (reference sequence). The CDR3 has 14 residues. J was trimmed by 7 bases and V by 5 bases; bases with no gene match: 7. The CDR3 is CASSIAGLGNEQFF. The DNA for the CDR3 is TGTGCCAGCAGTATAGCGGGGCTGGGGAATGAGCAGTTCTTC.

The rearrangement joins TRBV5-1 to TRBJ2-5, with D perhaps TRBD1 (5 bases). Germline assignment: CDR1 SGHRS and CDR2 YFSETQ. V was pared by 3 bases and J by 5 bases, with 14 bases between. The CDR3 runs 14 residues. The CDR3 nucleotides are TGCGCCAGCAGCTGGGGCCGTAGCCCGGAGACCCAGTACTTC. Protein sequence: CASSWGRSPETQYF.

This sequence joins TRBV28 and TRBJ1-1; possibly TRBD1 for D (5 bases). The CDR3 runs 15 residues. The V gene lost 7 bases and the J gene lost 4 bases, with 19 bases spanning the gap. Germline V gives CDR1 MDHEN, CDR2 SYDVKM. The CDR3 nucleotides are TGTGCCAGCAAGGTGGCAGGGTTTGAGGGCACTGAAGCTTTCTTT. As protein: CASKVAGFEGTEAFF.

This clonotype has a handful of counts. This rearrangement joins TRBV2 to TRBJ1-1; D unresolved. CDR3 size: 14 residues. Germline CDR1 and CDR2: SNHLY and FYNNEI. Trimming cost V 2 bases and J 6 bases, with 13 bases left between them. DNA of the CDR3: TGTGCCAGCAGTGAAAGAGGGTCCGGCGCTGAAGCTTTCTTT. Its protein product is CASSERGSGAEAFF.

The chain combines TRBV2 with TRBJ2-1; D assignment may be TRBD1 or TRBD2 (5 bases each). This CDR3 spans 15 amino acids. CDR1 is SNHLY and CDR2 is FYNNEI in the germline V gene. V gave up 6 bases and J gave up 0 bases, with 12 bases separating them. CDR3 protein: CASRAPGRSYNEQFF. DNA for the CDR3: TGTGCCAGCAGGGCTCCGGGACGCTCCTACAATGAGCAGTTCTTC.

The chain uses TRBV28 and TRBJ1-2; weak D call: TRBD1 (5 bases). Trimming took off 6 bases at V and 3 bases at J, with 17 bases between the two ends. CDR1 is MDHEN, CDR2 SYDVKM, per germline. This CDR3 contains 15 residues. CDR3 region: CASSDYGGSYYGYTF. The CDR3 DNA reads as TGTGCCAGCAGCGACTACGGGGGGTCCTACTATGGCTACACCTTC.

This clonotype was seen ten or more times. The chain couples TRBV7-2 to TRBJ2-1; 7 nucleotides line up with TRBD1. Unmatched junction bases numbered 13, after V lost 5 bases and J lost 9 bases. The CDR3 runs to 15 residues. Per germline, CDR1 SGHTA and CDR2 FQGNSA. CDR3 DNA: TGTGCCAGCAGCGTATTGCCGGGACAGCGGAGTGAGCAGTTCTTC. Translation gives CASSVLPGQRSEQFF.

This chain connects TRBV6-5 to TRBJ2-3; 15 bases are a match to TRBD2. The CDR3 length is 16 residues. The trim removed 4 bases at V and 10 bases at J, leaving 9 bases unmatched. Germline CDR1 reads MNHEY; CDR2 reads SVGAGI. The CDR3 DNA reads TGTGCCAGCAGTTCGGGACTAGCGGGGGGCCGTGGGGCGCAGTATTTT. Translation gives CASSSGLAGGRGAQYF.

This chain uses TRBV7-9 with TRBJ2-2; the match to TRBD1 covers 7 bases. The CDR3 length is 15 residues. Germline loops: CDR1 SEHNR, CDR2 FQNEAQ (reference sequence). Trimming removed 1 base from V and 2 bases from J; junction bases left unmatched: 1. In nucleotides, the CDR3 is TGTGCCAGCAGCTTAGAAGGGGGCAACACCGGGGAGCTGTTTTTT. It specifies CASSLEGGNTGELFF.

This chain joins TRBV3-1 and TRBJ2-6, with D possibly being TRBD2 (6 bases). Trimming removed 2 bases from V and 0 bases from J, with 11 bases in between. Germline CDR1 is LGHDT and CDR2 is YNNKEL (reference sequence). The CDR3 covers 17 residues. The CDR3 DNA is TGTGCCAGCAGCCAATGGTTGGGGGGCTCTGGGGCCAACGTCCTGACTTTC. This sequence encodes CASSQWLGGSGANVLTF.

A few counts support this clonotype. The V gene is TRBV28, the J gene TRBJ2-7; no definite D call. Looked up from germline, CDR1 is MDHEN and CDR2 is SYDVKM. CDR3 length: 15 residues. V gave up 1 base and J gave up 3 bases, with 13 bases separating them. The CDR3: CASSLYTRASYEQYF. Written as DNA, the CDR3 is TGTGCCAGCAGTTTATACACACGGGCCAGCTACGAGCAGTACTTC. The variable domain in full, with the rest retrieved from reference TRBV28 and TRBJ2-7, is DVKVTQSSRYLVKRTGEKVFLECVQDMDHENMFWYRQDPGLGLRLIYFSYDVKMKEKGDIPEGYSVSREKKERFSLILESASTNQTSMYLCASSLYTRASYEQYFGPGTRLTVT.

The rearrangement links TRBV6-1 to TRBJ2-1, with TRBD2 identical over 8 bases. This CDR3 region has 14 residues. Per germline, CDR1 MNHNS and CDR2 SASEGT. The junction had 3 bases not matched to a gene; V was cut back by 8 bases and J by 0 bases. Here the CDR3 reads CASRGGASYNEQFF. The CDR3 region has the DNA TGTGCCAGCCGGGGGGGGGCCTCCTACAATGAGCAGTTCTTC.

This clonotype was seen ten or more times. The DNA for the CDR3 is TGTGCCAGCAGCTTAGATGGGGACAGGGTGAACACTGAAGCTTTCTTT. Its protein is CASSLDGDRVNTEAFF. The chain combines TRBV11-2 with TRBJ1-1; 9 nucleotides agree with TRBD1. CDR1 is SGHAT and CDR2 is FQNNGV in the germline V gene. The V gene end was trimmed by 0 bases and the J gene end by 0 bases; junction bases not matched to a gene: 2. The CDR3 extends over 16 amino acids.

The chain employs TRBV6-2 or TRBV6-3 and TRBJ2-5; 11 nucleotides agree with TRBD2. Trimming cost V 7 bases and J 4 bases; bases outside gene matches: 5. This CDR3 is built from 14 residues. The germline V gene has CDR1 MNHEY and CDR2 SVGEGT. This CDR3 is CASKSTSGVETQYF. The CDR3 nucleotides read TGTGCCAGCAAATCGACTAGCGGGGTAGAGACCCAGTACTTC.

V gene TRBV20-1 combines with J gene TRBJ2-2, with 7 positions matching TRBD1. The CDR3 has 14 amino acids. Germline trimming cut 3 bases from V and 1 base from J; bases unmatched to any gene: 2. Germline V CDR1 and CDR2: DFQATT, SNEGSKA (reference sequence). The CDR3 bases are TGCAGTGCTAGGTGGACAGGGAACACCGGGGAGCTGTTTTTT. Its translation: CSARWTGNTGELFF.

This clonotype has a count of ten or more. The V and J genes are TRBV7-8 and TRBJ2-7, with D unresolved. This CDR3 has 14 residues. V shed 1 base and J shed 1 base, with 8 bases lying between them. Germline V gene sequence: CDR1 SGHVS, CDR2 FQNEAQ. The CDR3 here is CASSLDYGSYEQYF. CDR3 DNA sequence: TGTGCCAGCAGCTTAGATTACGGATCCTACGAGCAGTACTTC. Complete variable domain (other parts from reference TRBV7-8 and TRBJ2-7): GAGVSQSPRYKVAKRGQDVALRCDPISGHVSLFWYQQALGQGPEFLTYFQNEAQLDKSGLPSDRFFAERPEGSVSTLKIQRTQQEDSAVYLCASSLDYGSYEQYFGPGTRLTVT.

This clonotype was detected a few times. The rearrangement joins TRBV6-5 to TRBJ2-3; TRBD2 aligns across 15 bases. The germline V gene has CDR1 MNHEY and CDR2 SVGAGI. With 2 bases clipped from V and 1 base from J, the junction kept 4 bases outside the gene matches. The CDR3 covers 18 residues. The CDR3 reads CASSYGGLAGGRTDTQYF. The CDR3 nucleotides read TGTGCCAGCAGTTACGGGGGACTAGCGGGGGGTCGCACAGATACGCAGTATTTT.

This clonotype was picked up many times. The chain couples TRBV7-2 to TRBJ2-7; possibly TRBD2 for D (6 bases). With 5 bases removed from V and 2 bases from J, the gap between germline ends came to 16 bases. The CDR3 is 15 residues long. Germline V lookup: CDR1 SGHTA, CDR2 FQGNSA. The CDR3: CASSPAVGGAYEQYF. CDR3 DNA sequence: TGTGCCAGCAGCCCTGCGGTCGGGGGTGCCTACGAGCAGTACTTC.

The chain combines TRBV27 with TRBJ1-2; TRBD1 might be the D (5 bases). CDR3 length: 13 residues. Trimming took off 2 bases at V and 5 bases at J, with 9 bases between the two ends. Per the germline V gene, CDR1 is MNHEY and CDR2 is SMNVEV (reference sequence). CDR3 in amino acids: CASSLGGAYGYTF. CDR3 in DNA: TGTGCCAGCAGTTTAGGCGGGGCTTATGGCTACACCTTC.

In this sample, this clonotype turned up many times. The CDR3 coding sequence is TGTGCCAGCAGCTTAGGATCAGAGCAGCCCCAGCATTTT. Translation gives CASSLGSEQPQHF. This chain joins TRBV7-2 and TRBJ1-5; D gene ambiguous. The germline V and J ends were trimmed by 1 base and 7 bases, with 8 bases remaining between them. The CDR3 spans 13 residues. Germline V gives CDR1 SGHTA, CDR2 FQGNSA.

This clonotype was picked up a small number of times. V and J are TRBV2 and TRBJ1-1; 9 bases are a match to TRBD1. The CDR3 is made up of 12 amino acids. The junction had 2 bases not matched to a gene; V was cut back by 8 bases and J by 4 bases. Germline V gene sequence: CDR1 SNHLY, CDR2 FYNNEI. CDR3 bases: TGTGCCAGCGGACAGGGGTTCACTGAAGCTTTCTTT. As protein: CASGQGFTEAFF.

This clonotype was counted many times. The V gene is TRBV5-6, the J gene TRBJ2-7; no clear D. The V gene lost 4 bases and the J gene lost 0 bases, with 17 bases spanning the gap. The CDR3 runs to 16 residues. The germline gives CDR1 SGHDT, CDR2 YYEEEE. CDR3 sequence (DNA): TGTGCCAGCAGCCTCCTACCGACCGATAGCTCCTACGAGCAGTACTTC. Translation gives CASSLLPTDSSYEQYF.

The table lists this clonotype with a count of one. V is TRBV10-3 and J is TRBJ2-7, with D unresolved. Per the germline V gene, CDR1 is ENHRY and CDR2 is SYGVKD. The CDR3 spans 17 residues. V was shortened by 0 bases and J by 2 bases, with 17 bases between the two germline ends. The DNA of the CDR3 is TGTGCCATCAGTGAGTCGTCGGGCCAGGCCCACACCTACGAGCAGTACTTC. This encodes CAISESSGQAHTYEQYF.

The genes are TRBV20-1 and TRBJ1-2, with unresolved D. The ends were cut back, 3 bases at V and 2 bases at J, with 7 bases in the middle. This CDR3 has 12 residues. Germline CDR1 is DFQATT and CDR2 is SNEGSKA (reference sequence). CDR3 coding DNA: TGCAGTGCTAGTACGATGAACTATGGCTACACCTTC. This encodes CSASTMNYGYTF.

This clonotype was detected ten times or more. V usage is TRBV6-5 and J usage is TRBJ2-5; either TRBD1 or TRBD2 may supply D (5 bases each). The CDR3 consists of 16 residues. Germline values: CDR1 MNHEY, CDR2 SVGAGI. Trimming shortened V by 0 bases and J by 4 bases, and 15 bases separated the two germline ends. The CDR3 region is CASSYSKGLRGETQYF. CDR3 DNA: TGTGCCAGCAGTTACTCTAAGGGGTTACGGGGAGAGACCCAGTACTTC.

Many counts were recorded for this clonotype. The chain joins TRBV12-3 or TRBV12-4 to TRBJ1-1; maybe TRBD1 (5 bases). Trimming cost V 7 bases and J 5 bases, with 20 bases left between them. The CDR3 covers 15 residues. The CDR3 nucleotides read TGTGCCAGCACCCCCCAATACGGGGGGGGAACTGAAGCTTTCTTT. Translated: CASTPQYGGGTEAFF.

V gene TRBV20-1 combines with J gene TRBJ1-1; D is perhaps TRBD1 (6 bases). Trimming took 5 bases from V and 3 from J, leaving 10 bases between them. Germline V gene data show CDR1 as DFQATT and CDR2 as SNEGSKA (reference sequence). The CDR3 runs to 12 residues. The CDR3 sequence: CSASGDYTEAFF. The CDR3, as DNA: TGCAGTGCTTCAGGGGATTACACTGAAGCTTTCTTT.

In its sample, this clonotype was seen a few times. V is TRBV11-3 and J is TRBJ1-2; 9 bases fit TRBD1. The CDR3 loop spans 15 amino acids. V was clipped by 3 bases and J by 2 bases; unmatched bases: 4. Germline CDR1 and CDR2: SGHNT and YENEEA. The CDR3 loop is CASSLGQGRNYGYTF. As DNA, the CDR3 is TGTGCCAGCAGCTTGGGACAGGGCCGCAACTATGGCTACACCTTC.